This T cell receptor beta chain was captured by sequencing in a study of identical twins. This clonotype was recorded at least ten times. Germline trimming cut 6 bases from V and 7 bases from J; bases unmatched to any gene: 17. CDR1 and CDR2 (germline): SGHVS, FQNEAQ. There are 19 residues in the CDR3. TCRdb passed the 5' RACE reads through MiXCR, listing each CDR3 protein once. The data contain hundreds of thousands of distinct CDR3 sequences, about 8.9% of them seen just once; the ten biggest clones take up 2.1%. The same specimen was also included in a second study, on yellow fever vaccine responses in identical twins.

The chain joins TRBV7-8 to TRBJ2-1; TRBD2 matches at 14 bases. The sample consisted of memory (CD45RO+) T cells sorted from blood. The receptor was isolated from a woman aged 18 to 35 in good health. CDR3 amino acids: CASRRIGTSGGSSANEQFF. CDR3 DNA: TGTGCCAGCAGACGAATAGGGACTAGCGGGGGATCATCCGCAAATGAGCAGTTCTTC.